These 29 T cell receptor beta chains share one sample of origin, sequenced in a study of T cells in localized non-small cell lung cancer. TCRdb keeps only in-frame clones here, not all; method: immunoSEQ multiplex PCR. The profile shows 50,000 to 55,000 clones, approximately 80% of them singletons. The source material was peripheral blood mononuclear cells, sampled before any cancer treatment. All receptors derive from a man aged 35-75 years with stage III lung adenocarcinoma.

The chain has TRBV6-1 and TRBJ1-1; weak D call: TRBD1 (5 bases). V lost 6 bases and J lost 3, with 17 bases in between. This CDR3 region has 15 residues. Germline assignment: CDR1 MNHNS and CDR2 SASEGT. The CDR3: CASSPRVRVHTEAFF. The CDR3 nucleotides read TGTGCCAGCAGCCCCAGGGTCAGGGTTCACACTGAAGCTTTCTTT.

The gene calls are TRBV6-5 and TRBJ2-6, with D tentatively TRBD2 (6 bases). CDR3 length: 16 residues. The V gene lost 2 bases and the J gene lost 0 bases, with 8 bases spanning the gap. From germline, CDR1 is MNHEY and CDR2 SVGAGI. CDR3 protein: CASSYGGNSGANVLTF. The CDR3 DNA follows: TGTGCCAGCAGTTACGGAGGGAACTCTGGGGCCAACGTCCTGACTTTC.

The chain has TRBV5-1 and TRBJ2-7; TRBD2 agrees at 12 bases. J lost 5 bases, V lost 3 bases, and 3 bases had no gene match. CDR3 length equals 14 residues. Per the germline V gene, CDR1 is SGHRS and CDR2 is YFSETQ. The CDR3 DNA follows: TGCGCCAGCAGCTCGGGACTAGCGGGCGACGAGCAGTACTTC. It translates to CASSSGLAGDEQYF.

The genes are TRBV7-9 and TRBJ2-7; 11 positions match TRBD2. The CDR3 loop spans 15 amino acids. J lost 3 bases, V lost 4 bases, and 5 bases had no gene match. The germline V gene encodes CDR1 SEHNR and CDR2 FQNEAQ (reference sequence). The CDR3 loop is CASSSGGLAVYEQYF. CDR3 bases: TGTGCCAGCAGCTCAGGGGGACTAGCGGTCTACGAGCAGTACTTC.

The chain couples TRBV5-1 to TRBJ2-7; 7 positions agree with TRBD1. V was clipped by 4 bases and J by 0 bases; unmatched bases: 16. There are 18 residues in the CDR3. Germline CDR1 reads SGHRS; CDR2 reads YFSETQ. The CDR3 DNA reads TGCGCCAGCAGCCTGGCCAGACAAACAGGGGATAGCTCCTACGAGCAGTACTTC. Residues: CASSLARQTGDSSYEQYF.

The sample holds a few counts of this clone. The CDR3, as DNA: TGTGCCAGCAGCAAAGCGCACCGGGACAGAAGATACGAGCAGTACTTC. This encodes CASSKAHRDRRYEQYF. V and J are TRBV21-1 and TRBJ2-7; the table's D call of TRBD1 was not tested on the DNA. TRBV21-1 is deemed a pseudogene. There are 16 residues in the CDR3.

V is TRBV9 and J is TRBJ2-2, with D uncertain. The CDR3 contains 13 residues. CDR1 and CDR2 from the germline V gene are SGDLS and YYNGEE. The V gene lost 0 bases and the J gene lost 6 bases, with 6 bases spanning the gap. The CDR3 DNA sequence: TGTGCCAGCAGCGTAGTCGGCGCCGGGGAGCTGTTTTTT. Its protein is CASSVVGAGELFF.

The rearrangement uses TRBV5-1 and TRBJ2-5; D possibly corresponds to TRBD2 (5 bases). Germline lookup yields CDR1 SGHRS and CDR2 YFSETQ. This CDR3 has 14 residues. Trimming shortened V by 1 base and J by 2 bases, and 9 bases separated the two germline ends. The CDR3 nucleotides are TGCGCCAGCAGCTTGCCCAGCGGACAAGAGACCCAGTACTTC. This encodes CASSLPSGQETQYF. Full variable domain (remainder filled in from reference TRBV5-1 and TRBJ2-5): KAGVTQTPRYLIKTRGQQVTLSCSPISGHRSVSWYQQTPGQGLQFLFEYFSETQRNKGNFPGRFSGRQFSNSRSEMNVSTLELGDSALYLCASSLPSGQETQYFGPGTRLLVL.

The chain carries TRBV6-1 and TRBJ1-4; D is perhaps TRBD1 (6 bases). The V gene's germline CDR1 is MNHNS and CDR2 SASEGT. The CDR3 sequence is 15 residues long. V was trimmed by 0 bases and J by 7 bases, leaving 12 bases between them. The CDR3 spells CASSEARGGIEKLFF. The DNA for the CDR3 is TGTGCCAGCAGTGAAGCGCGAGGGGGGATTGAAAAACTGTTTTTT.

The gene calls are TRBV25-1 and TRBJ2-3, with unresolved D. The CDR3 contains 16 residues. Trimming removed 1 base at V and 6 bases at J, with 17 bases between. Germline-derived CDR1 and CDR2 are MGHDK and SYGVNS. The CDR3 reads CASSEFDSGPMDTQYF. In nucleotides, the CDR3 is TGTGCCAGCAGTGAATTCGATTCCGGTCCTATGGATACGCAGTATTTT.

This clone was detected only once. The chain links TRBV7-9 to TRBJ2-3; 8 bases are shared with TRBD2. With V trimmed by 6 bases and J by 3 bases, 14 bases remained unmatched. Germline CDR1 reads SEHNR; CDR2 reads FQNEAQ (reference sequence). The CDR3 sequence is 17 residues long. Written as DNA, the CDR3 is TGTGCCAGCAGTTCTCTGTGGGCCCCGGGGGGGACAGATACGCAGTATTTT. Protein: CASSSLWAPGGTDTQYF.

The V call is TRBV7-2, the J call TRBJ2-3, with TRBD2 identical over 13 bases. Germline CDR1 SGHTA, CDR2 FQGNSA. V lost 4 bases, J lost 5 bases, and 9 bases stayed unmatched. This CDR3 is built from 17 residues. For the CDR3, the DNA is TGTGCCAGCAGCTACGACGGACTAGCGGGGGTTAAAGATACGCAGTATTTT. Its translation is CASSYDGLAGVKDTQYF.

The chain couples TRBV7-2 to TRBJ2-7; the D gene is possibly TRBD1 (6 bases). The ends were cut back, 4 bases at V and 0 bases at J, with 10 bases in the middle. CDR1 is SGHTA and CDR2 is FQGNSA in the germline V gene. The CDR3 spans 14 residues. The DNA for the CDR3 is TGTGCCAGCAGCTCACAGGGACACTCCTACGAGCAGTACTTC. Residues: CASSSQGHSYEQYF.

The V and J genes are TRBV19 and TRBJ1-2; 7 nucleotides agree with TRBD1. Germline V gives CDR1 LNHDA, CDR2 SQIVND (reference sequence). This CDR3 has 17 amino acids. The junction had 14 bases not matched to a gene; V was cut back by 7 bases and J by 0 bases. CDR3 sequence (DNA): TGTGCCAGTACCCCCGGGGGCAGGGGGAGGTCTAACTATGGCTACACCTTC. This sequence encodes CASTPGGRGRSNYGYTF.

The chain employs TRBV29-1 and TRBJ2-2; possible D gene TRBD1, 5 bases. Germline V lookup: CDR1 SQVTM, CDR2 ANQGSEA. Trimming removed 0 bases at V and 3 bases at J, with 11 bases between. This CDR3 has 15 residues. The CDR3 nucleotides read TGCAGCGTTGAAGATCAGTCCAGGGACACCGGGGAGCTGTTTTTT. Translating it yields CSVEDQSRDTGELFF.

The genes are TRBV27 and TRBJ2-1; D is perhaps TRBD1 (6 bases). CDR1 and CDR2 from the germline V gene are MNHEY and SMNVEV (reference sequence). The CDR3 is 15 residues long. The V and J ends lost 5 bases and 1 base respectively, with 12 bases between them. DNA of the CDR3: TGTGCCAGCAGTCCGATAGGGGGTTCCTACAATGAGCAGTTCTTC. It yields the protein CASSPIGGSYNEQFF.

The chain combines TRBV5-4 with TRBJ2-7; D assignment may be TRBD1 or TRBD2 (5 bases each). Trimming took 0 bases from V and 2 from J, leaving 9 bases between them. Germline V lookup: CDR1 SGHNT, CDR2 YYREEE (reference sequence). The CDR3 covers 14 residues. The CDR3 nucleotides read TGTGCCAGCAGCTTGGCGGGGCGGGCCTACGAGCAGTACTTC. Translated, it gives CASSLAGRAYEQYF.

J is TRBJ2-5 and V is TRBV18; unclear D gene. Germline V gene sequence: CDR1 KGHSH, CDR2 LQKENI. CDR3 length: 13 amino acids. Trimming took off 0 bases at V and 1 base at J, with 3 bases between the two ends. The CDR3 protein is CASSPPGQETQYF. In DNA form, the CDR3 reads TGTGCCAGCTCACCACCGGGCCAAGAGACCCAGTACTTC.

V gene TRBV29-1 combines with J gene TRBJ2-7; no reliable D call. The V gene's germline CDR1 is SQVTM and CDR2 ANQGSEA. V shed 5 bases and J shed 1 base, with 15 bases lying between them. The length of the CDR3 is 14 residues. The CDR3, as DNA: TGCAGCGTTACCCCACACATTCGTTCCTACGAGCAGTACTTC. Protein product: CSVTPHIRSYEQYF.

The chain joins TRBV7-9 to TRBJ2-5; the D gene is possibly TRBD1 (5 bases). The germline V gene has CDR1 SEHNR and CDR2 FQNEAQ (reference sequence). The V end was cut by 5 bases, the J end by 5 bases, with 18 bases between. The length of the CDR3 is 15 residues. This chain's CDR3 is CASSTFGEAGETQYF. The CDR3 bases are TGTGCCAGCAGCACGTTCGGAGAGGCAGGGGAGACCCAGTACTTC.

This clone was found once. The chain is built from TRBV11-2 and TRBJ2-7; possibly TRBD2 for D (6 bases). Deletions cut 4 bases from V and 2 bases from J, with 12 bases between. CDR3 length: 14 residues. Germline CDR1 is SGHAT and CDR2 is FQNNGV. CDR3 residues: CASSYSGNAYEQYF. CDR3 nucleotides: TGTGCCAGCAGCTATAGCGGAAACGCCTACGAGCAGTACTTC.

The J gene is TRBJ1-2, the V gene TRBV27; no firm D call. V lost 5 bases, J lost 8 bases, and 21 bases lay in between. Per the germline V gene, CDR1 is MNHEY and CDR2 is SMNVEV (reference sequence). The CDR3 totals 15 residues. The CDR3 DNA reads TGTGCCAGCAGTGAGGTCCGAAGCACAGAGAGGGGCTACACCTTC. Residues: CASSEVRSTERGYTF.

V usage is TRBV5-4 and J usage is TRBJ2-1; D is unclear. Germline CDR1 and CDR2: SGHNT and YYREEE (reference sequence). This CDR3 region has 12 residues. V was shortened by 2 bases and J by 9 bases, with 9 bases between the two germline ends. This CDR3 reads CASSLGLIEQFF. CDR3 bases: TGTGCCAGCAGCTTAGGGCTAATTGAGCAGTTCTTC. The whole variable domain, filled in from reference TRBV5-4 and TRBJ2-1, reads ETGVTQSPTHLIKTRGQQVTLRCSSQSGHNTVSWYQQALGQGPQFIFQYYREEENGRGNFPPRFSGLQFPNYSSELNVNALELDDSALYLCASSLGLIEQFFGPGTRLTVL.

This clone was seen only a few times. DNA of the CDR3: TGCGCCAGCAGCCCCGACTTAAGCTATGGCTACACCTTC. Encoded protein: CASSPDLSYGYTF. The rearrangement links TRBV4-3 to TRBJ1-2; no clear D gene. Germline V gene data show CDR1 as LGHNA and CDR2 as YSLEER. The V and J ends lost 4 bases and 4 bases respectively, with 10 bases between them. The CDR3 consists of 13 residues.

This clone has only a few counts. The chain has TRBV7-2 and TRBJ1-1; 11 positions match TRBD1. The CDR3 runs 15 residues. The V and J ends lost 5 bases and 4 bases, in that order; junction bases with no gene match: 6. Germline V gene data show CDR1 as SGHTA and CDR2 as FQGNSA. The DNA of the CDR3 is TGTGCCAGCAGCCTCGCCGGGACAGGGGGCACTGAAGCTTTCTTT. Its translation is CASSLAGTGGTEAFF.

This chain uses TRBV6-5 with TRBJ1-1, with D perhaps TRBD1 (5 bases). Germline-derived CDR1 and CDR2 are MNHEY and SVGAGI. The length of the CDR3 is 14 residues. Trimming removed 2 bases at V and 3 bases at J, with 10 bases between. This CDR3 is CASSYTRGDTEAFF. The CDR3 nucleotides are TGTGCCAGCAGTTACACCCGGGGGGACACTGAAGCTTTCTTT.

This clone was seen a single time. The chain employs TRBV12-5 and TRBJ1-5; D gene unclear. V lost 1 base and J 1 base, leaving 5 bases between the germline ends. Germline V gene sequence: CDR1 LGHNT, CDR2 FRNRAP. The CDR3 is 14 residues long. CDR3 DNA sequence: TGTGCTAGTGGTTTGGGGGAAAGCAATCAGCCCCAGCATTTT. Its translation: CASGLGESNQPQHF.

CDR3 sequence reads: CASSSPTSGGLSYEQYF. In DNA form, the CDR3 reads TGTGCCAGCAGCTCGCCGACTAGCGGGGGACTCTCCTACGAGCAGTACTTC. This chain joins TRBV7-9 and TRBJ2-7; TRBD2 agrees at 12 bases. The junction had 7 bases not matched to a gene; V was cut back by 4 bases and J by 0 bases. CDR3 length equals 17 residues. The germline V gene encodes CDR1 SEHNR and CDR2 FQNEAQ (reference sequence). Supplemented by reference TRBV7-9 and TRBJ2-7, the full variable domain reads DTGVSQNPRHKITKRGQNVTFRCDPISEHNRLYWYRQTLGQGPEFLTYFQNEAQLEKSRLLSDRFSAERPKGSFSTLEIQRTEQGDSAMYLCASSSPTSGGLSYEQYFGPGTRLTVT.

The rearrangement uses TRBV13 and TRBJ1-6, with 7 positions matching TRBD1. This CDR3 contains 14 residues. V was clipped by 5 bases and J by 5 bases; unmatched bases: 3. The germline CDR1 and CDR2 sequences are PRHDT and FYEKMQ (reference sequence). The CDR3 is CASSKQGNNSPLHF. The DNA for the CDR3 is TGTGCCAGCAGCAAACAGGGGAATAATTCACCCCTCCACTTT.